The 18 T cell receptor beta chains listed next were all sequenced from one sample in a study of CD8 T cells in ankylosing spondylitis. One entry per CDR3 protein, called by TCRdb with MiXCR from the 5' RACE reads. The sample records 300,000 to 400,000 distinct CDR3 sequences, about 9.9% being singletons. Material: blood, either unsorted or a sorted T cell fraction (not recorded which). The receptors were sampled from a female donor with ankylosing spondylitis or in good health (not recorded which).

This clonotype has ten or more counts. CDR3 loop: CSAAPGPNQETQYF. The CDR3 nucleotides read TGCAGTGCCGCCCCCGGACCCAACCAAGAGACCCAGTACTTC. This chain uses TRBV20-1 with TRBJ2-5, with no clear D. The CDR3 runs 14 residues. V was clipped by 6 bases and J by 0 bases, with 14 bases between them. Per germline, CDR1 DFQATT and CDR2 SNEGSKA (reference sequence).

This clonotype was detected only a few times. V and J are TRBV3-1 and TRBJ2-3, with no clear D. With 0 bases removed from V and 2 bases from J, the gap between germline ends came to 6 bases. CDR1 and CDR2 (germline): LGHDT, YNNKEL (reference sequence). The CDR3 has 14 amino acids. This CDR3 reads CASSQELYTDTQYF. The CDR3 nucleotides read TGTGCCAGCAGCCAAGAACTCTACACAGATACGCAGTATTTT.

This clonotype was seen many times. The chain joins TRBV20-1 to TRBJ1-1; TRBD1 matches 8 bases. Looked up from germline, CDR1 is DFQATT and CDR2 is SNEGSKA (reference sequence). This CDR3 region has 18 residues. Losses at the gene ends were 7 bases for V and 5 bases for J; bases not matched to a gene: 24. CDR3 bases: TGCAGTGTCCCCGGAAGAACAGGGGGAATAGGAGTGAGGACTGAAGCTTTCTTT. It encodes CSVPGRTGGIGVRTEAFF.

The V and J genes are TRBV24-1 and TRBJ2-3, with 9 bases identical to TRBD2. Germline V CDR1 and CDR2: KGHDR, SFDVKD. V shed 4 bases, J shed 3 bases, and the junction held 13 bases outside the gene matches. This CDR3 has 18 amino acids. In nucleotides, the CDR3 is TGTGCCACCAGTGACCCTAGCCCGACTAGCGGTCGGACAGATACGCAGTATTTT. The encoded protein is CATSDPSPTSGRTDTQYF.

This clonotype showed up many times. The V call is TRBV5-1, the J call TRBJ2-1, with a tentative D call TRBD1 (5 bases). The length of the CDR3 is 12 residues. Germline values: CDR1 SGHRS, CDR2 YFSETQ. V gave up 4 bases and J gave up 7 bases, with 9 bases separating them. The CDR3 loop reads CASSRDRNEQFF. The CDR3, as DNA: TGCGCCAGCAGCCGCGACAGAAATGAGCAGTTCTTC.

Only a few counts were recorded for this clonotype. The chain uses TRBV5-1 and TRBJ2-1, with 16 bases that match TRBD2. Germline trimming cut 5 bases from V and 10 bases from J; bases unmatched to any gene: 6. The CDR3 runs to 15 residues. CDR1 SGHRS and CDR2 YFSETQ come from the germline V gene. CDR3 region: CASRLPGLAGGEQFF. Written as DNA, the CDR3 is TGCGCCAGCAGATTGCCGGGACTAGCGGGAGGGGAGCAGTTCTTC.

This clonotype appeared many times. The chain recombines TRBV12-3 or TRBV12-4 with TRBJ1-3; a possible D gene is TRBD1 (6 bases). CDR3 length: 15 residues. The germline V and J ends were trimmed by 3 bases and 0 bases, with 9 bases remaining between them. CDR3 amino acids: CASSFGQISGNTIYF. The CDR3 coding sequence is TGTGCCAGCAGTTTCGGACAGATCTCTGGAAACACCATATATTTT.

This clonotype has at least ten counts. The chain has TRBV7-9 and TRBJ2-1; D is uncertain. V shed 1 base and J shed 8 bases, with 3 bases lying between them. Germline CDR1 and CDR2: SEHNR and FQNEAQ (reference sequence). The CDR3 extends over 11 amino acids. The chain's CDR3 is CASSLGHEQFF. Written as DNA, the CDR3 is TGTGCCAGCAGCTTAGGCCATGAGCAGTTCTTC.

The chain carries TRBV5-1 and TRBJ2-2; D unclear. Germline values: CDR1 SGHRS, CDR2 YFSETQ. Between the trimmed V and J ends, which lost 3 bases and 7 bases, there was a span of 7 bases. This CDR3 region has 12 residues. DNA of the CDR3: TGCGCCAGCAGCTCCTGGGTCGGGGAGCTGTTTTTT. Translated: CASSSWVGELFF.

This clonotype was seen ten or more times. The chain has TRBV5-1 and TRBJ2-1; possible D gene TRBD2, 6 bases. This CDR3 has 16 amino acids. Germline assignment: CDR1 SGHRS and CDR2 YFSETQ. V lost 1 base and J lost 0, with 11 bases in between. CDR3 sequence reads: CASSLRIAASYNEQFF. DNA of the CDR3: TGCGCCAGCAGCTTGCGGATAGCGGCCTCCTACAATGAGCAGTTCTTC.

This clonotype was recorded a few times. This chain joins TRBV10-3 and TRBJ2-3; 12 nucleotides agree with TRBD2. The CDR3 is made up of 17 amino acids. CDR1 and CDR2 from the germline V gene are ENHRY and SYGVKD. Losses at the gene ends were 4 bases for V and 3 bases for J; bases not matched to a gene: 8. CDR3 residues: CAISGKVLAGGTDTQYF. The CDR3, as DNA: TGTGCCATCAGTGGCAAAGTACTAGCGGGAGGAACAGATACGCAGTATTTT.

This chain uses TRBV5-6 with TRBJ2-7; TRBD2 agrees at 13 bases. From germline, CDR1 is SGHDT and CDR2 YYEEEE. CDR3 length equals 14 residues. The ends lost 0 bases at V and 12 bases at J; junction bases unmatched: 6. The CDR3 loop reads CASSLVGLAGDLYF. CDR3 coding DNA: TGTGCCAGCAGCTTGGTTGGACTAGCGGGAGATCTGTACTTC.

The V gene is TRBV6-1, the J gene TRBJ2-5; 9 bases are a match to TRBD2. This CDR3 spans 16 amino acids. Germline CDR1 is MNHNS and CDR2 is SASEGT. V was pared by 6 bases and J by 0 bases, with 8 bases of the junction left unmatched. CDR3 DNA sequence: TGTGCCAGCAGAACTACCGGGACTAGCAACCAAGAGACCCAGTACTTC. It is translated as CASRTTGTSNQETQYF.

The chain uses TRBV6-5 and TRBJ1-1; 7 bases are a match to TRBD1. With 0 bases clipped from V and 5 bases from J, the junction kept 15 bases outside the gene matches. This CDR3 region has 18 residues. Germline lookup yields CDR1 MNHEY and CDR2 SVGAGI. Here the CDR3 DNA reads TGTGCCAGCAGTTACTCCTCAGGGACAGCCGGTCGGGTGACTGAAGCTTTCTTT. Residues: CASSYSSGTAGRVTEAFF.

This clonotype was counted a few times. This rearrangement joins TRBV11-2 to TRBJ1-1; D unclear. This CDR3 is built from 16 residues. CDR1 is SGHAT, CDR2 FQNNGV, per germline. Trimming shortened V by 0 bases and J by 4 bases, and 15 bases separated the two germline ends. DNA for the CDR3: TGTGCCAGCAGCTTAGATAGTCCAGGAGTCAGCACTGAAGCTTTCTTT. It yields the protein CASSLDSPGVSTEAFF.

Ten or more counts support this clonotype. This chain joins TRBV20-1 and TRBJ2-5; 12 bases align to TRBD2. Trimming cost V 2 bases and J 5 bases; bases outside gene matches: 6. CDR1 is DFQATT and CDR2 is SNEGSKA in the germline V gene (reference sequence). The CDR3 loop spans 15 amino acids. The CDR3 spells CSARPLAGGVETQYF. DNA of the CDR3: TGCAGTGCTAGACCGCTAGCGGGGGGGGTCGAGACCCAGTACTTC.

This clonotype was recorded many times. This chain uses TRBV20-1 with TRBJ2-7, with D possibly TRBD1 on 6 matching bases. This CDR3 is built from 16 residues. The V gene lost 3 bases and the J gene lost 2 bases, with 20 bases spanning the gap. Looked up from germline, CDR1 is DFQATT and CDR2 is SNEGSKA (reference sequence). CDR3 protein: CSASGRRQVDPYEQYF. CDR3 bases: TGCAGTGCTAGTGGACGGCGACAGGTTGACCCCTACGAGCAGTACTTC.

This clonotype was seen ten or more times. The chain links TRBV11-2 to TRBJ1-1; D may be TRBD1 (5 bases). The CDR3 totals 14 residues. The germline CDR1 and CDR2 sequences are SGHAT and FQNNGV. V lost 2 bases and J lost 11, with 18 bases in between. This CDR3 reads CASSLRANVGVAFF. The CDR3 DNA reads TGTGCCAGCAGCTTAAGGGCCAATGTAGGGGTCGCTTTCTTT. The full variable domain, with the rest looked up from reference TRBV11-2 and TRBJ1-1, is EAGVAQSPRYKIIEKRQSVAFWCNPISGHATLYWYQQILGQGPKLLIQFQNNGVVDDSQLPKDRFSAERLKGVDSTLKIQPAKLEDSAVYLCASSLRANVGVAFFGQGTRLTVV.